This TCR beta chain emerged from a study of T cells after yellow fever vaccination. This clonotype was counted at least ten times. The antigen is undetermined. With 2 bases removed from V and 8 bases from J, the gap between germline ends came to 14 bases. The CDR3 is 14 amino acids. Points from the study as a whole: Re-detected after boosting: most primary clones, more than 95% of CD4 and roughly 88% of CD8. The secondary response showed a weaker magnitude and a faster peak, day 5 versus 15.

Conversion of TCR transcripts into cDNA relied on 5'RACE template switching, which added a universal primer site and UMIs. TCRdb independently ran MiXCR on the 5' RACE reads; one entry per CDR3 protein. Here the sample spans a few hundred thousand distinct CDR3 sequences, roughly 6.8% being singletons. The origin of this receptor is a man in his late teens or twenties who received the YFV17D yellow fever vaccine. The chain recombines TRBV12-3 or TRBV12-4 with TRBJ2-3, with unresolved D. The sample in question was PBMCs, obtained approximately 47 days after the first yellow fever vaccination. The CDR3 loop reads CASSLSLPPRTQYF. The CDR3 DNA sequence: TGTGCCAGCAGTTTAAGCCTCCCTCCCCGTACGCAGTATTTT.